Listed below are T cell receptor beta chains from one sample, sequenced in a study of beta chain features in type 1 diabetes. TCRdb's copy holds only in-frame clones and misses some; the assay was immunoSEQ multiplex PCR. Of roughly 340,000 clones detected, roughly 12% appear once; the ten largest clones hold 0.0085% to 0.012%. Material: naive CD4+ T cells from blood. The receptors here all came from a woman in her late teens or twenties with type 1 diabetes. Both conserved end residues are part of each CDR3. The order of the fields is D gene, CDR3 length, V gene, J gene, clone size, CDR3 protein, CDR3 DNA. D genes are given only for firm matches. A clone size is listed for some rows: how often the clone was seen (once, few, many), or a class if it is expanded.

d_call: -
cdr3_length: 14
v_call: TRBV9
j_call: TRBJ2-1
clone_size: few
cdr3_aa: CASGRRTLLNEQFF
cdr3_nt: TGTGCCAGCGGCCGGAGGACTTTGTTAAATGAGCAGTTCTTC

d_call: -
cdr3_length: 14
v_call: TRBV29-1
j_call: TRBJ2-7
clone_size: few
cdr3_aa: CSVLTSRGYYEQYF
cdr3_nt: TGCAGCGTCTTGACTTCGCGGGGATACTACGAGCAGTACTTC

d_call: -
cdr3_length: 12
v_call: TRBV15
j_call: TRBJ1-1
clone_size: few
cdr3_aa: CATSTAGLGAFF
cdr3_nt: TGTGCCACCAGCACGGCGGGGCTTGGAGCTTTCTTT

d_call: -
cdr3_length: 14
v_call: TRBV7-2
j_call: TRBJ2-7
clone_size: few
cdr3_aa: CASSSSGSLGEQYF
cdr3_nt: TGTGCCAGCAGCTCCTCAGGGTCGTTGGGCGAGCAGTACTTC

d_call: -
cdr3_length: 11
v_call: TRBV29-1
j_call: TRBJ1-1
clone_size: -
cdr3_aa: CSVGSDTEAFF
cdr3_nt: TGCAGCGTTGGCTCGGACACTGAAGCTTTCTTT

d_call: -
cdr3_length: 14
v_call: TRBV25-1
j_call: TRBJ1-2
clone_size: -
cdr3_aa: CASSLPGSPRGYTF
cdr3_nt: TGTGCCAGCAGTCTCCCCGGGTCACCGAGGGGCTACACCTTC

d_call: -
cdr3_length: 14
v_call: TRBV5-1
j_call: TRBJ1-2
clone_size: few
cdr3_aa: CASSLAGTNYGYTF
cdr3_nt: TGCGCCAGCAGCTTGGCGGGGACTAACTATGGCTACACCTTC

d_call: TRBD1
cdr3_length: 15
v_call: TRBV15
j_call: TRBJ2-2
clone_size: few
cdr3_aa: CATSRETGGRGELFF
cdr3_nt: TGTGCCACCAGCAGAGAAACAGGGGGACGAGGGGAGCTGTTTTTT

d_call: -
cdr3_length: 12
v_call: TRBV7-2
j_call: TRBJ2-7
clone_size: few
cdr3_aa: CASSFKDREQYF
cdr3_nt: TGTGCCAGCAGCTTCAAAGACAGGGAGCAGTACTTC

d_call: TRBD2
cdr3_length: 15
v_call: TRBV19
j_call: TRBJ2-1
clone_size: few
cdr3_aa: CASSYSGLAINEQFF
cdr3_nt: TGTGCCAGTAGCTATTCGGGACTAGCGATAAATGAGCAGTTCTTC

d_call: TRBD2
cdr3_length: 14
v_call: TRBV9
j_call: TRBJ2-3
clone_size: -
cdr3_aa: CASSDQWGGGTQYF
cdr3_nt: TGTGCCAGCAGCGACCAGTGGGGGGGAGGTACGCAGTATTTT

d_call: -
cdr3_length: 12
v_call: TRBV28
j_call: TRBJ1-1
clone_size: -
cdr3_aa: CASTVPDTEAFF
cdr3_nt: TGTGCCAGCACCGTCCCTGACACTGAAGCTTTCTTT

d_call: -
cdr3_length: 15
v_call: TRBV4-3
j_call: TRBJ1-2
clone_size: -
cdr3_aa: CASSQGVPAKYGYTF
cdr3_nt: TGCGCCAGCAGCCAAGGGGTACCAGCGAAATATGGCTACACCTTC

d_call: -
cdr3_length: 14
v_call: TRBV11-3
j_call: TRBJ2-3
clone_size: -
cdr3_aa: CASSKLGYTDTQYF
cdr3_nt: TGTGCCAGCAGCAAGCTAGGCTACACAGATACGCAGTATTTT

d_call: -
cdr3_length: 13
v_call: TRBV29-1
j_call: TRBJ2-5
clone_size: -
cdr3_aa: CSVEGARGETQYF
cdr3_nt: TGCAGCGTTGAGGGCGCCAGGGGAGAGACCCAGTACTTC

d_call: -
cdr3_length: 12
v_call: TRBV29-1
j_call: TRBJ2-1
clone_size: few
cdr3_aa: CSVETGYNEQFF
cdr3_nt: TGCAGCGTGGAAACGGGCTACAATGAGCAGTTCTTC

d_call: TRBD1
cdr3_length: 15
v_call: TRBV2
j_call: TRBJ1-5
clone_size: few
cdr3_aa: CASRDREGINQPQHF
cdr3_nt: TGTGCCAGCAGGGACAGGGAGGGGATAAATCAGCCCCAGCATTTT

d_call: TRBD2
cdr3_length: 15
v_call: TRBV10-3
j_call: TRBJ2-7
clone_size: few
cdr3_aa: CAIRTSGRSSYEQYF
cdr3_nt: TGTGCCATCAGGACTAGCGGGAGGAGCTCCTACGAGCAGTACTTC

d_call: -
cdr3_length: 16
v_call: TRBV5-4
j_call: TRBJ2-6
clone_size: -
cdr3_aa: CASSTGTPTGANVLTF
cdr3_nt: TGTGCCAGCAGCACCGGGACACCAACTGGGGCCAACGTCCTGACTTTC

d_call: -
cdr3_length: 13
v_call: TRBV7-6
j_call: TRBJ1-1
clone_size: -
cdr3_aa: CASSLRLNTEAFF
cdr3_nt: TGTGCCAGCAGCTTGCGGCTGAACACTGAAGCTTTCTTT

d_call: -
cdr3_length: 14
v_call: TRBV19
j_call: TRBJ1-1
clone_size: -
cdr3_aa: CASSIRQANTEAFF
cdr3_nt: TGTGCCAGTAGTATCCGACAGGCGAACACTGAAGCTTTCTTT

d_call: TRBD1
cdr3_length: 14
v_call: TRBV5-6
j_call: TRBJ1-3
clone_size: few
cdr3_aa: CASSSGQPGNTIYF
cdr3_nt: TGTGCCAGCAGCTCGGGACAGCCTGGAAACACCATATATTTT

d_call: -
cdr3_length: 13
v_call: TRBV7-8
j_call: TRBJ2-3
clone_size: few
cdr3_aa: CASSLALGEWQYF
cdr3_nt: TGTGCCAGCAGCTTAGCGCTGGGCGAATGGCAGTATTTT

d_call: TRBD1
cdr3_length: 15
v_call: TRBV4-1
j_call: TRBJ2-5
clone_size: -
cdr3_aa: CASSQGSSGGETQYF
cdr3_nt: TGCGCCAGCAGCCAAGGGTCATCAGGGGGCGAGACCCAGTACTTC

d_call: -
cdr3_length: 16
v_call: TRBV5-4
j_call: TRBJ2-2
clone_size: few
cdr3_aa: CASRPTPPGDTGELFF
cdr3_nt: TGTGCCAGCAGACCGACCCCCCCCGGAGACACCGGGGAGCTGTTTTTT

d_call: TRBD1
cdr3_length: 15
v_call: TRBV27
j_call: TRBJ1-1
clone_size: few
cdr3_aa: CASSFGTGGVTEAFF
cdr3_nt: TGTGCCAGCAGTTTTGGGACAGGGGGGGTCACTGAAGCTTTCTTT

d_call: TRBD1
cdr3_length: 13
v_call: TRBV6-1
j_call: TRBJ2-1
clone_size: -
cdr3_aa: CASSEGTGTGVFF
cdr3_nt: TGTGCCAGCAGTGAAGGTACCGGGACAGGGGTGTTCTTC

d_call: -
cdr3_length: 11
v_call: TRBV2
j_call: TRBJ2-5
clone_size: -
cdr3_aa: CASREEETQYF
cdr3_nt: TGTGCCAGCAGGGAGGAAGAGACCCAGTACTTC

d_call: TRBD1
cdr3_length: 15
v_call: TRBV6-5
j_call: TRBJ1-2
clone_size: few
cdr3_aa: CASSYAPGGNYGYTF
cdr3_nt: TGTGCCAGCAGTTACGCCCCAGGGGGTAACTATGGCTACACCTTC

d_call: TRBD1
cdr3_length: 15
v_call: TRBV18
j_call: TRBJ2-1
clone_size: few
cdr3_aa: CASSAPGQLLLGQFF
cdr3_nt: TGTGCCAGCTCAGCCCCGGGACAGCTCCTCTTAGGGCAGTTCTTC

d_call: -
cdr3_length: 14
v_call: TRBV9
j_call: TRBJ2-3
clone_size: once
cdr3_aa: CASSVGPGADTQYF
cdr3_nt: TGTGCCAGCAGCGTAGGACCAGGCGCAGATACGCAGTATTTT

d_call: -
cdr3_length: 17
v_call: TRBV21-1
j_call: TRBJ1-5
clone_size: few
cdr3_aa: CASSSTPLGKGNQPQHF
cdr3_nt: TGTGCCAGCAGCTCGACACCCCTCGGGAAGGGAAATCAGCCCCAGCATTTT

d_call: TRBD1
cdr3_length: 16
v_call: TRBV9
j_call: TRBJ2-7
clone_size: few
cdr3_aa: CASSPQSPGQAYEQYF
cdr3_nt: TGTGCCAGCAGCCCCCAATCCCCGGGACAGGCCTACGAGCAGTACTTC

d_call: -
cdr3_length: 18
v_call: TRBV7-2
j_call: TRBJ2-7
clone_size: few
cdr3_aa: CASSLGTPLGPSSYEQYF
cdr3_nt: TGTGCCAGCAGCTTAGGGACTCCTTTAGGACCCTCTTCCTACGAGCAGTACTTC

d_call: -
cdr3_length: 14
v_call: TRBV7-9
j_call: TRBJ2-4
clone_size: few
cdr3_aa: CASSLQGTKNIQYF
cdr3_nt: TGTGCCAGCAGCTTACAGGGCACCAAAAACATTCAGTACTTC

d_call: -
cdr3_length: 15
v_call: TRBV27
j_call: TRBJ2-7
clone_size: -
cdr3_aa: CASSRTGWVNYEQYF
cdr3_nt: TGTGCCAGCAGTCGCACAGGGTGGGTGAACTACGAGCAGTACTTC

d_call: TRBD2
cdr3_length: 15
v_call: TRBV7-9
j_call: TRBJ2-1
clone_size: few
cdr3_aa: CASSPGLAVYNEQFF
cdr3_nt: TGTGCCAGCAGCCCGGGACTAGCGGTCTACAATGAGCAGTTCTTC

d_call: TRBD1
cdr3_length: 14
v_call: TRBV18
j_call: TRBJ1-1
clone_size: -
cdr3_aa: CASSRDSLNTEAFF
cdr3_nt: TGTGCCAGCTCCCGGGACAGCCTGAACACTGAAGCTTTCTTT

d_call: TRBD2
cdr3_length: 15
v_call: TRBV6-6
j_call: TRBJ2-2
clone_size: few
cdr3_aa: CASRGLAGVNGELFF
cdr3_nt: TGTGCCAGCAGGGGACTAGCGGGAGTAAACGGGGAGCTGTTTTTT

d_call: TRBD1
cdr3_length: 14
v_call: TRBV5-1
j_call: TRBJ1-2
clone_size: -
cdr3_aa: CASSPGDSFEGYTF
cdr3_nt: TGCGCCAGCAGCCCGGGGGACAGCTTTGAGGGCTACACCTTC

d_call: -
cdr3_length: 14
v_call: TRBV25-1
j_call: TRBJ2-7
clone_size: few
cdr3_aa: CASSPPAYSYEQYF
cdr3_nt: TGTGCCAGCAGCCCCCCAGCGTACTCCTACGAGCAGTACTTC

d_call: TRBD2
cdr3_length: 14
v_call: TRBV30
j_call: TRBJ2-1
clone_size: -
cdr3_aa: CAWSTSGGYNEQFF
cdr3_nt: TGTGCCTGGAGTACTAGCGGGGGTTACAATGAGCAGTTCTTC

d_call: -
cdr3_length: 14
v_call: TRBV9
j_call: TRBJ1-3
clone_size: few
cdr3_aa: CASSAQSSGNTIYF
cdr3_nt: TGTGCCAGCAGCGCACAGAGCTCTGGAAACACCATATATTTT

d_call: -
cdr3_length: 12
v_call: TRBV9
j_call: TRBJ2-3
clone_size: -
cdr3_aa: CASSVAADTQYF
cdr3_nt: TGTGCCAGCAGCGTGGCGGCAGATACGCAGTATTTT

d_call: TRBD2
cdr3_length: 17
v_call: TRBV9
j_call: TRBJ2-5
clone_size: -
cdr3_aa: CASSPGSGGRSQETQYF
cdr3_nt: TGTGCCAGCAGCCCTGGGAGCGGGGGGCGGTCGCAAGAGACCCAGTACTTC

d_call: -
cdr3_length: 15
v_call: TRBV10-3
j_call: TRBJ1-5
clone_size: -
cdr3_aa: CAISDNGRGNQPQHF
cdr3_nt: TGTGCCATCAGTGACAACGGCAGGGGCAATCAGCCCCAGCATTTT

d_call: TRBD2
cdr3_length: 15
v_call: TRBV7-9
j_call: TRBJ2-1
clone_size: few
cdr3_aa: CASSLLLAGANEQFF
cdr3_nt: TGTGCCAGCAGCTTATTACTAGCGGGAGCAAATGAGCAGTTCTTC

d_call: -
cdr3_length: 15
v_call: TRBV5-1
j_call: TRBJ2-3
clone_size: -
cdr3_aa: CASSLERGSTDTQYF
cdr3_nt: TGCGCCAGCAGCTTGGAACGGGGGAGCACAGATACGCAGTATTTT

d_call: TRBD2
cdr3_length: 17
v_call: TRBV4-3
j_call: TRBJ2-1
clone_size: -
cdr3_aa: CASSQDPSGSGNNEQFF
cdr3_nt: TGCGCCAGCAGCCAAGATCCTAGCGGGAGTGGGAACAATGAGCAGTTCTTC

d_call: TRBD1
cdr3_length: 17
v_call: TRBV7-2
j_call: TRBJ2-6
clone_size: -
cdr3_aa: CASSFRDRSSGANVLTF
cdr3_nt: TGTGCCAGCAGCTTTCGGGACAGATCTTCTGGGGCCAACGTCCTGACTTTC